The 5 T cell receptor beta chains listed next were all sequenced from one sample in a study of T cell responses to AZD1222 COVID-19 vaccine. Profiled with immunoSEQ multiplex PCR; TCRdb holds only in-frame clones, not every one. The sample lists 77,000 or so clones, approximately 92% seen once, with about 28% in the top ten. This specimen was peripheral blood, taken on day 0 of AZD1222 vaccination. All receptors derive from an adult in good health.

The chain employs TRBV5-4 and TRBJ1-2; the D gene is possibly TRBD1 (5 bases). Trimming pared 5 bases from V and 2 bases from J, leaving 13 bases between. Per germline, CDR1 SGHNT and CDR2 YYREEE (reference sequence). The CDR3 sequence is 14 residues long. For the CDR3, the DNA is TGTGCCAGCAGTACCCAGGGAGTGAACTATGGCTACACCTTC. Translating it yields CASSTQGVNYGYTF.

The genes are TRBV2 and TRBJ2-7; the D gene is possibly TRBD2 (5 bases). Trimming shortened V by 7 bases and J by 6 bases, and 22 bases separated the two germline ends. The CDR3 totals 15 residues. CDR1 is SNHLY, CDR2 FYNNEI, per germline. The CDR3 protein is CASTAMGIGSGEQYF. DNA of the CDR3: TGTGCCAGCACTGCGATGGGGATCGGAAGCGGCGAGCAGTACTTC.

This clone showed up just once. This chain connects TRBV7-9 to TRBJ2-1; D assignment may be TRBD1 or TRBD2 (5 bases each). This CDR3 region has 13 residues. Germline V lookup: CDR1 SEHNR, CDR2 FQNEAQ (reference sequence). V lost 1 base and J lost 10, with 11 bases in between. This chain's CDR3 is CASSLGGTSEQFF. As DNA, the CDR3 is TGTGCCAGCAGCTTAGGAGGGACGTCGGAGCAGTTCTTC.

For the CDR3, the DNA is TGTGCCTGGAGTGTAAGGGCGTCGGATACGCAGTATTTT. It codes for CAWSVRASDTQYF. V usage is TRBV30 and J usage is TRBJ2-3, with no clear D. Trimming took off 0 bases at V and 6 bases at J, with 10 bases between the two ends. Germline V gene data show CDR1 as GTSNPN and CDR2 as SVGIG (reference sequence). CDR3 length: 13 amino acids. Variable domain in full (rest from reference TRBV30 and TRBJ2-3): SQTIHQWPATLVQPVGSPLSLECTVEGTSNPNLYWYRQAAGRGLQLLFYSVGIGQISSEVPQNLSASRPQDRQFILSSKKLLLSDSGFYLCAWSVRASDTQYFGPGTRLTVL.

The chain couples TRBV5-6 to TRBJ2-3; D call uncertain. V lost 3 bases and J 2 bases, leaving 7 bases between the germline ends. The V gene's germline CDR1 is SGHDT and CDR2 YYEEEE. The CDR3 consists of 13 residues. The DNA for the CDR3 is TGTGCCAGCAGCTCCGCATCCACAGATACGCAGTATTTT. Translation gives CASSSASTDTQYF.